This T cell receptor beta chain is drawn from a study of T cells in women clearing cervical HPV infection. As for the study in general: HLA type stays a possible confounder, typing being limited.

TCRdb's table, derived via immunoSEQ multiplex PCR, lists solely in-frame clones and lacks some. The sample table sets out approximately 41,000 clones. With regard to this clone: No antigen is known for it.

Overall study results and limits: Richness plus V gene abundances separated cases from controls with AUC about 0.8.

Sequenced sample: blood buffy coat. The clonotype originates from a woman aged 18 to 75 with a cervical HPV16 infection that either progressed to CIN3+ or cleared (not recorded which).

The DNA read from the CDR3 is TGCGCCAGCAGCTTGTTAGCGGGAGGGGACAATGAG. This gives the protein CASSLLAGGDNE. The whole CDR3 protein reads CASSLLAGGDNEQFF. The rearrangement links TRBV5-1 to TRBJ2-1; 11 nucleotides agree with TRBD2. The CDR3 goes on 3 residues after the read ends, and that part is filled in from the germline J gene. Germline V CDR1 and CDR2: SGHRS, YFSETQ. Unmatched junction bases numbered 2, after V lost 1 base and J lost 5 bases. The CDR3 is 15 residues long.